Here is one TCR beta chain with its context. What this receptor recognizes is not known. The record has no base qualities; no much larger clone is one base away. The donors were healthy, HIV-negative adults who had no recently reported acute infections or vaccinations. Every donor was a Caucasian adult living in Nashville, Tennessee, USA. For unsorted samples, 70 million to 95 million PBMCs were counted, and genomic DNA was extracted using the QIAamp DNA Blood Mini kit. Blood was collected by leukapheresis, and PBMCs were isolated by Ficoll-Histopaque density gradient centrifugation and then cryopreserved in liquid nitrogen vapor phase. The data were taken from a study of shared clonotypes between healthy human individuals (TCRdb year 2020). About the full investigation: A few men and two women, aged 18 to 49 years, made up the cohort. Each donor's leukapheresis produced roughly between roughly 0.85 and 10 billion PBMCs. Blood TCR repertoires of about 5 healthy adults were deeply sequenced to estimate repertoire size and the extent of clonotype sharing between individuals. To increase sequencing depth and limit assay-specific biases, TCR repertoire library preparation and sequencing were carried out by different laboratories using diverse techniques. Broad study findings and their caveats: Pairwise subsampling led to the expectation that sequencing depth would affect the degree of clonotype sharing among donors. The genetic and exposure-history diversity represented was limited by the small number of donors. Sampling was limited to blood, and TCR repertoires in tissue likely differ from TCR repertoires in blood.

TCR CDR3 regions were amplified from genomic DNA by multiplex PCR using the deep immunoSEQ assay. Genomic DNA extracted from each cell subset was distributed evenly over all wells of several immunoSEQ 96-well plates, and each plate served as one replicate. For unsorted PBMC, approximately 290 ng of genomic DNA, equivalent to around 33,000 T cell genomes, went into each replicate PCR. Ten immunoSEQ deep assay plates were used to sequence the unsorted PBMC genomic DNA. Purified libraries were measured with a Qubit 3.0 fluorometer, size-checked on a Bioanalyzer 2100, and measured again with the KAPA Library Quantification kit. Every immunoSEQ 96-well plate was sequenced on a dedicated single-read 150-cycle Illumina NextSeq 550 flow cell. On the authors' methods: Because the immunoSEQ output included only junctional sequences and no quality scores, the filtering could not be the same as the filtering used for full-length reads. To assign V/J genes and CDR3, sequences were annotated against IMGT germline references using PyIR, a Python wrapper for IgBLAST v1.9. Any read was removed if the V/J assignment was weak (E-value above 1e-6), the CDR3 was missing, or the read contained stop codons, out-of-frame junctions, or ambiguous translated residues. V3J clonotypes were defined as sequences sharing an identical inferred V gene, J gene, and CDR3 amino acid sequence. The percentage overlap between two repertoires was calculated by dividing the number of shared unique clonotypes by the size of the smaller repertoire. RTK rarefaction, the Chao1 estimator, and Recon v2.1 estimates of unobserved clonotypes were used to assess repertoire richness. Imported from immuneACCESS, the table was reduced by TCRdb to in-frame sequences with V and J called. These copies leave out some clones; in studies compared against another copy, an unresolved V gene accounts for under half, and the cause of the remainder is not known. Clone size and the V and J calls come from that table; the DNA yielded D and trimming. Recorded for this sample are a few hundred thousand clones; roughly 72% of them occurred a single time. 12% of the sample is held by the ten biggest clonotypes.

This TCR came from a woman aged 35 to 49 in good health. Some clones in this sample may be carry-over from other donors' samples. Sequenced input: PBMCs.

The CDR3 protein: CAISAGTGDEKLFF. In nucleotides, the sequence is TGTGCCATCAGTGCCGGGACAGGGGATGAAAAACTGTTTTTT. The V gene is TRBV10-3 and the J gene is TRBJ1-4; 10 bases in between match TRBD1. V loses 4 bases at its end and J loses 6 bases; junction bases beyond the gene matches: 2. As encoded in the germline V gene, CDR1 is ENHRY while CDR2 is SYGVKD. The CDR3 runs 14 amino acids, cysteine and phenylalanine included. Just the 42-base CDR3 DNA is kept, in frame starting at base 1.